A selection of T cell receptor beta chains follows, all from one sample in a study of OX40 agonist ivuxolimab in advanced cancers. Data came from immunoSEQ multiplex PCR; TCRdb stores just in-frame clones and leaves some out. The sample holds around 46,000 clones, 75% to 90% seen once. Specimen: CD4+ or CD8+ T cells sorted from blood, collected in a trial of the OX40 agonist ivuxolimab. All receptors come from an adult with an advanced solid tumor such as melanoma, head and neck, liver or kidney cancer. Both conserved end residues are part of each CDR3. A D gene is named only where the DNA matches it firmly. Where a row states a size, it is once, few, many or the class of an expanded clone; other rows omit it.

j_call: TRBJ2-7; d_call: .; v_call: TRBV5-6; clone_size: few; cdr3_nt: TGTGCCAGCAGCTTGGCACACTCCGGGGATGTGGACGAGCAGTACTTC; cdr3_aa: CASSLAHSGDVDEQYF
j_call: TRBJ2-3; d_call: .; v_call: TRBV9; clone_size: .; cdr3_nt: TGTGCCAGCAGCGTAGGAGCGGCGGACACAGATACGCAGTATTTT; cdr3_aa: CASSVGAADTDTQYF
j_call: TRBJ2-7; d_call: .; v_call: TRBV6-5; clone_size: .; cdr3_nt: TGTGCCAGCAGTTACTCAGGCGCCCTCGGCGAGCAGTACTTC; cdr3_aa: CASSYSGALGEQYF
j_call: TRBJ1-5; d_call: TRBD1; v_call: TRBV7-8; clone_size: .; cdr3_nt: TGTGCCAGCAGCACGCCGGGACAGCATAATCAGCCCCAGCATTTT; cdr3_aa: CASSTPGQHNQPQHF
j_call: TRBJ1-1; d_call: .; v_call: TRBV18; clone_size: .; cdr3_nt: TGTGCCAGCCTATCGTCTAGGGGGTTCACTGAAGCTTTCTTT; cdr3_aa: CASLSSRGFTEAFF
j_call: TRBJ2-1; d_call: .; v_call: TRBV4-1; clone_size: once; cdr3_nt: TGCGCCAGCGGCCAAGATCAGCACAATGAGCAGTTCTTC; cdr3_aa: CASGQDQHNEQFF
j_call: TRBJ1-5; d_call: TRBD1; v_call: TRBV9; clone_size: few; cdr3_nt: TGTGCCAGCAGCAAAGGGACAGGGGATAGCAATCAGCCCCAGCATTTT; cdr3_aa: CASSKGTGDSNQPQHF
j_call: TRBJ1-2; d_call: TRBD1; v_call: TRBV9; clone_size: .; cdr3_nt: TGTGCCAGCAGCGTAGGACAGGGTATGGTCTATGGCTACACCTTC; cdr3_aa: CASSVGQGMVYGYTF
j_call: TRBJ1-1; d_call: .; v_call: TRBV6-1; clone_size: .; cdr3_nt: TGTGCCAGCAGTGCCCTCGACAGGACCCCTGAAGCTTTCTTT; cdr3_aa: CASSALDRTPEAFF
j_call: TRBJ2-5; d_call: .; v_call: TRBV7-9; clone_size: .; cdr3_nt: TGTGCCAGCAGCTTTATGGGGGAGACCCAGTACTTC; cdr3_aa: CASSFMGETQYF
j_call: TRBJ2-2; d_call: .; v_call: TRBV6-6; clone_size: .; cdr3_nt: TGTGCCAGCAGTTACGGGACCGGGGAGCTGTTTTTT; cdr3_aa: CASSYGTGELFF
j_call: TRBJ1-2; d_call: TRBD1; v_call: TRBV15; clone_size: .; cdr3_nt: TGTGCCACCAGCAAGTCCCCGGGACAGGGGTCCTACTATGGCTACACCTTC; cdr3_aa: CATSKSPGQGSYYGYTF
j_call: TRBJ2-3; d_call: .; v_call: TRBV27; clone_size: .; cdr3_nt: .; cdr3_aa: CASSTSTRSDTQYF
j_call: TRBJ2-7; d_call: TRBD2; v_call: TRBV19; clone_size: .; cdr3_nt: TGTGCCAGTACCCCCGGGGGGTGGGACGAGCAGTACTTC; cdr3_aa: CASTPGGWDEQYF
j_call: TRBJ2-7; d_call: TRBD2; v_call: TRBV9; clone_size: .; cdr3_nt: TGTGCCAGCAGCGACGGACTAGCGAACGAGCAGTACTTC; cdr3_aa: CASSDGLANEQYF
j_call: TRBJ1-1; d_call: .; v_call: TRBV18; clone_size: .; cdr3_nt: TGTGCCAGCTCACCTGACAGAACCGCGTACACTGAAGCTTTCTTT; cdr3_aa: CASSPDRTAYTEAFF
j_call: TRBJ2-7; d_call: .; v_call: TRBV9; clone_size: .; cdr3_nt: TGTGCCAGCAGCGTTTCTGTTAGTGGGACACCATACGAGCAGTACTTC; cdr3_aa: CASSVSVSGTPYEQYF
j_call: TRBJ2-1; d_call: .; v_call: TRBV6-5; clone_size: once; cdr3_nt: TGTGCCAGCAGAACGAGCCCATCCAATGAGCAGTTCTTC; cdr3_aa: CASRTSPSNEQFF
j_call: TRBJ2-2; d_call: .; v_call: TRBV29-1; clone_size: once; cdr3_nt: TGCAGCGTTGAAAAGGAGAACACCGGGGAGCTGTTTTTT; cdr3_aa: CSVEKENTGELFF
j_call: TRBJ2-7; d_call: TRBD1; v_call: TRBV7-9; clone_size: once; cdr3_nt: TGTGCCAGCAGCCCCCTGTCGGACAGGGGGTATTCCGAGCAGTACTTC; cdr3_aa: CASSPLSDRGYSEQYF
j_call: TRBJ2-7; d_call: .; v_call: TRBV28; clone_size: once; cdr3_nt: TGTGCCAGCAGGGACCCCCCGAAGGAGCAGTACTTC; cdr3_aa: CASRDPPKEQYF
j_call: TRBJ2-3; d_call: TRBD2; v_call: TRBV4-2; clone_size: .; cdr3_nt: TGTGCCAGCAGCCAAGAAGGTGGGGCGGGAGTCGCAGATACGCAGTATTTT; cdr3_aa: CASSQEGGAGVADTQYF
j_call: TRBJ1-1; d_call: .; v_call: TRBV9; clone_size: .; cdr3_nt: TGTGCCAGCAGCCACCCCACAGGTGCGAACACTGAAGCTTTCTTT; cdr3_aa: CASSHPTGANTEAFF
j_call: TRBJ2-1; d_call: TRBD2; v_call: TRBV27; clone_size: .; cdr3_nt: TGTGCCAGCAGTTTGGGGGGGACCTACAATGAGCAGTTCTTC; cdr3_aa: CASSLGGTYNEQFF
j_call: TRBJ2-5; d_call: .; v_call: TRBV4-1; clone_size: .; cdr3_nt: TGCGCCAGCAGCCAAGGCCAGACAGGACAAGAGACCCAGTACTTC; cdr3_aa: CASSQGQTGQETQYF
j_call: TRBJ1-6; d_call: TRBD1; v_call: TRBV4-3; clone_size: .; cdr3_nt: TGCGCCAGCAGCCCTGGGACAGGGAATTCACCCCTCCACTTT; cdr3_aa: CASSPGTGNSPLHF
j_call: TRBJ2-6; d_call: .; v_call: TRBV7-2; clone_size: .; cdr3_nt: TGTGCCAGCAGCTGGATTTGGAGACGACAAAGTCGGGCCAACGTCCTGACTTTC; cdr3_aa: CASSWIWRRQSRANVLTF
j_call: TRBJ1-4; d_call: .; v_call: TRBV6-1; clone_size: .; cdr3_nt: TGTGCCATCAGTGAGTCGAGAGGGGCAACTAATGAAAAACTGTTTTTT; cdr3_aa: CAISESRGATNEKLFF
j_call: TRBJ2-7; d_call: TRBD1; v_call: TRBV19; clone_size: .; cdr3_nt: TGTGCCAGTAGCTGGGGACAGGGGGCTGACTACGAGCAGTACTTC; cdr3_aa: CASSWGQGADYEQYF
j_call: TRBJ2-2; d_call: .; v_call: TRBV9; clone_size: once; cdr3_nt: TGTGCCAGCAGCGTCGGCGGGACTTCGAACACCGGGGAGCTGTTTTTT; cdr3_aa: CASSVGGTSNTGELFF
j_call: TRBJ2-7; d_call: .; v_call: TRBV7-8; clone_size: .; cdr3_nt: TGTGCCAGCAGCGACGCCCCCGGACAGCAATACGAGCAGTACTTC; cdr3_aa: CASSDAPGQQYEQYF
j_call: TRBJ2-3; d_call: .; v_call: TRBV7-6; clone_size: .; cdr3_nt: TGTGCCAGCAGCTTAGCTTCCCCAGATACGCAGTATTTT; cdr3_aa: CASSLASPDTQYF
j_call: TRBJ2-1; d_call: .; v_call: TRBV4-1; clone_size: .; cdr3_nt: TGCGCCAGCAGCTCTGGGGACTTCCAGCCGGATGAGCAGTTCTTC; cdr3_aa: CASSSGDFQPDEQFF
j_call: TRBJ2-1; d_call: TRBD1; v_call: TRBV5-4; clone_size: .; cdr3_nt: TGTGCCAGCAGCTTGGACCTGGGACAGGGGGAAAACAATGAGCAGTTCTTC; cdr3_aa: CASSLDLGQGENNEQFF
j_call: TRBJ2-7; d_call: .; v_call: TRBV7-9; clone_size: .; cdr3_nt: TGTGCCAGCAGCTCAGGAGGAGGCGCCCCACCGGACTTC; cdr3_aa: CASSSGGGAPPDF
j_call: TRBJ2-7; d_call: .; v_call: TRBV29-1; clone_size: .; cdr3_nt: TGCAGTGCTACCCTGGCAGAATCCTACGAGCAGTACTTC; cdr3_aa: CSATLAESYEQYF
j_call: TRBJ2-7; d_call: TRBD1; v_call: TRBV7-2; clone_size: .; cdr3_nt: TGTGCCAGCAGCTATCCGGGACAGAGCCTCTACGAGCAGTACTTC; cdr3_aa: CASSYPGQSLYEQYF
j_call: TRBJ2-7; d_call: TRBD1; v_call: TRBV7-2; clone_size: .; cdr3_nt: TGTGCCAGCAGTCTCGAGTTGGGACAGGGGATTTCCTACGAGCAGTACTTC; cdr3_aa: CASSLELGQGISYEQYF
j_call: TRBJ2-1; d_call: .; v_call: TRBV14; clone_size: .; cdr3_nt: TGTGCCAGCAGCCAAGATGGGCTTTGGCAGTTCTTC; cdr3_aa: CASSQDGLWQFF
j_call: TRBJ2-5; d_call: .; v_call: TRBV14; clone_size: once; cdr3_nt: TGTGCCAGCAGCCAACCCTGGGGAGAGACCCAGTACTTC; cdr3_aa: CASSQPWGETQYF
j_call: TRBJ1-6; d_call: TRBD1; v_call: TRBV4-2; clone_size: .; cdr3_nt: TGTGCCAGCAGCCAACCCAGGCAGGGGGCGCTTGGGCATAGTTCACCCCTCCACTTT; cdr3_aa: CASSQPRQGALGHSSPLHF
j_call: TRBJ1-1; d_call: .; v_call: TRBV19; clone_size: .; cdr3_nt: TGTGCCAGTAGTGTCCTTAATCAAGCTTTCTTT; cdr3_aa: CASSVLNQAFF
j_call: TRBJ2-3; d_call: .; v_call: TRBV7-3; clone_size: .; cdr3_nt: TGTGCCAGCAGCGCCACTCTGGGCACAGATACGCAGTATTTT; cdr3_aa: CASSATLGTDTQYF